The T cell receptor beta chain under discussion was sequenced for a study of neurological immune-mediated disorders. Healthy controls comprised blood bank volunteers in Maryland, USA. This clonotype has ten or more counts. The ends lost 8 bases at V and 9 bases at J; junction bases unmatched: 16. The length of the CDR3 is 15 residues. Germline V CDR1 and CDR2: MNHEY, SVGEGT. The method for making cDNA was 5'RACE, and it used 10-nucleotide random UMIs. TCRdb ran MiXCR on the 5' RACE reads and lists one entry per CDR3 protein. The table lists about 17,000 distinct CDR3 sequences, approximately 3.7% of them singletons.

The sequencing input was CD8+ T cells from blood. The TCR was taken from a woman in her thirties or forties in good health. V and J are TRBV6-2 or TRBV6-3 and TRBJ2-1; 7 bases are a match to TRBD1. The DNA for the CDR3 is TGTGCCAGCGGGGACGGGACCCAGGGGGTCGGTGAGCAGTTCTTC. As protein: CASGDGTQGVGEQFF.